This entry is about one T cell receptor (beta chain). The data derive from a study of blood T cell repertoires in COVID-19. CDR1 and CDR2 (germline): LGHNA, YSLEER. Trimming left V 3 bases short and J 6 bases short, with 9 bases between. This CDR3 is 13 amino acids long. Study processing details: Reference gene primer amplification in the assay estimated nucleated cell counts. Only in-frame clones appear in the TCRdb table, and some are missing; sequencing was by immunoSEQ multiplex PCR. That table is the source of V, J and clone size, and D and trimming were worked out from the DNA. The sample lists about 210,000 clones, about nine tenths seen once, with roughly 0.69% in the top ten.

The sequence was collected from a man between 35 and 55 years old with acute or convalescent COVID-19. Source material: peripheral blood. This rearrangement joins TRBV4-3 to TRBJ2-1, with a tentative D call TRBD1 (6 bases). DNA of the CDR3: TGCGCCAGCAGCCAGGGGGCGTTCAATGAGCAGTTCTTC. Translation: CASSQGAFNEQFF.